This T cell receptor (beta chain) appears in the sequencing data of a study of memory CD4+ T cells and cytomegalovirus serostatus. Study-level information: Healthy Belgian adult donors included about nine CMV-positive and 24 CMV-negative people.

Using immunoSEQ multiplex PCR, the repertoire was profiled, and TCRdb retains in-frame clones only, with some absent. The top ten hold roughly 4% of the sample, which has over 75,000 clones, about 80% seen once. The sort gate was single viable CD3+CD4+CD8-CD45RO+ cells for memory CD4+ T cells. A note on this clone: The antigen remains undetermined.

General study points: About 40% of the roughly 150 known CMV-associated TCRbeta sequences appeared in CD4+ memory.

V lost 5 bases, J lost 5 bases, and 9 bases lay in between. Germline V CDR1 and CDR2: SNHLY, FYNNEI. The CDR3 has 12 amino acids. The chain carries TRBV2 and TRBJ2-5; D call uncertain. The specimen was memory CD4+ T cells from blood. The TCR originated in an adult in good health and CMV-seropositive. The CDR3 DNA reads TGTGCCAGCAGTTATCCCAGGGAGACCCAGTACTTC. Protein: CASSYPRETQYF.